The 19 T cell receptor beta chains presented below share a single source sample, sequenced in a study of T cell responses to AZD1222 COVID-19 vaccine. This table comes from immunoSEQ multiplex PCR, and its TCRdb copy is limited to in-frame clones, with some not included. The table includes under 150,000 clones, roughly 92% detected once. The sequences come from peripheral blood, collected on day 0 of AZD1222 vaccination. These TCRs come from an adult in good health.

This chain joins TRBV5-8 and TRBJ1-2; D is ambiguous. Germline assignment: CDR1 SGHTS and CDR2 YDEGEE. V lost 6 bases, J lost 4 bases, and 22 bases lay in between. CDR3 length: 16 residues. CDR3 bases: TGTGCCAGCACCCCTCTCTCCGGGGAGGGAGGCTATGGCTACACCTTC. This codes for CASTPLSGEGGYGYTF.

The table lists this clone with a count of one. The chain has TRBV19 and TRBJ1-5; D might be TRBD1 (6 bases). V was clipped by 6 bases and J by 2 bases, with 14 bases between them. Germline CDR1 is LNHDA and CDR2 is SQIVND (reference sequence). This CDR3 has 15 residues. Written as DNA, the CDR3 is TGTGCCAGTAGCGACAGGCCAAAAGGCAATCAGCCCCAGCATTTT. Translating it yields CASSDRPKGNQPQHF.

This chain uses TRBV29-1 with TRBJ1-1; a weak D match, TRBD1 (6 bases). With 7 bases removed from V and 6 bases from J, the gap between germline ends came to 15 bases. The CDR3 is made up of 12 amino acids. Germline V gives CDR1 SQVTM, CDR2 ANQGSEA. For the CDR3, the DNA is TGCAGCGGTCGGGGGCCCGGCCCTGAAGCTTTCTTT. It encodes CSGRGPGPEAFF.

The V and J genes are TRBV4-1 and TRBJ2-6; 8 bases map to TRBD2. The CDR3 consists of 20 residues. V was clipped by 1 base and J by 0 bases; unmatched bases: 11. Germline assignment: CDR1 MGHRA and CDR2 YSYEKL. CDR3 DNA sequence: TGCGCCAGCAGCCAAGGATCTCTAATTAGCGGGGTCTCTGGGGCCAACGTCCTGACTTTC. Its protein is CASSQGSLISGVSGANVLTF.

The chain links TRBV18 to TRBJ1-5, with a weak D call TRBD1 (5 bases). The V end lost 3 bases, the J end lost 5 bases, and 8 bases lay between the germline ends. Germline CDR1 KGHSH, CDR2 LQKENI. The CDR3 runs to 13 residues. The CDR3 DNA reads TGTGCCAGCTCACCGGGGGAGGATCAGCCCCAGCATTTT. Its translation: CASSPGEDQPQHF.

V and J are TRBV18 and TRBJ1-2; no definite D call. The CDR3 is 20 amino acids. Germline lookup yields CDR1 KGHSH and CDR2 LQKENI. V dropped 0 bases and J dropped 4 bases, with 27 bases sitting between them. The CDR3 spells CASSPPYSSFVGGSPYGYTF. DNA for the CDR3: TGTGCCAGCTCACCACCGTATTCATCCTTTGTCGGAGGTTCTCCCTATGGCTACACCTTC. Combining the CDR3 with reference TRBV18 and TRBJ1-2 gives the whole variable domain NAGVMQNPRHLVRRRGQEARLRCSPMKGHSHVYWYRQLPEEGLKFMVYLQKENIIDESGMPKERFSAEFPKEGPSILRIQQVVRGDSAAYFCASSPPYSSFVGGSPYGYTFGSGTRLTVV.

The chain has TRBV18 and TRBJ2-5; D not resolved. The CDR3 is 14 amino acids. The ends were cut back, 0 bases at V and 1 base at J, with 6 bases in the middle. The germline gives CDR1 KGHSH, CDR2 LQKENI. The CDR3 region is CASSPPAFQETQYF. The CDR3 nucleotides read TGTGCCAGCTCACCACCGGCCTTCCAAGAGACCCAGTACTTC.

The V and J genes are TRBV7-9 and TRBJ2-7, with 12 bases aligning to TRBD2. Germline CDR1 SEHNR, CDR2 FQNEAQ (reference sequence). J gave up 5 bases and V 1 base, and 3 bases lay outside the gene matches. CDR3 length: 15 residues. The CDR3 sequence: CASSLGTSGANEQYF. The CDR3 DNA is TGTGCCAGCAGCTTAGGGACTAGCGGGGCAAACGAGCAGTACTTC.

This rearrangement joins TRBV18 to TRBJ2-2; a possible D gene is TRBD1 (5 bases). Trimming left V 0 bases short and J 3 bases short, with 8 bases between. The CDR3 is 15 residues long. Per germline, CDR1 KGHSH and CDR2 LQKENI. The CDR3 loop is CASSPPPGYTGELFF. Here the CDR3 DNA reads TGTGCCAGCTCACCACCTCCAGGGTACACCGGGGAGCTGTTTTTT.

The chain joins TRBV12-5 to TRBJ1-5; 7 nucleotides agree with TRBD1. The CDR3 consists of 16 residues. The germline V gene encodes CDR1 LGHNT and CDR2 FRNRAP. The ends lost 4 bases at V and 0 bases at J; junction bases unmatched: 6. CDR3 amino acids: CASGSGQEDSNQPQHF. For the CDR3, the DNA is TGTGCTAGTGGTTCCGGACAGGAGGATAGCAATCAGCCCCAGCATTTT.

CDR3 bases: TGTGCCAGCAGCGCCCCCCGTTCACCCCTCCACTTT. This sequence encodes CASSAPRSPLHF. The chain uses TRBV9 and TRBJ1-6, with D unresolved. Germline V gene lookup returns CDR1 SGDLS and CDR2 YYNGEE. This CDR3 region has 12 residues. V lost 3 bases to trimming and J lost 9 bases, with 7 bases between them.

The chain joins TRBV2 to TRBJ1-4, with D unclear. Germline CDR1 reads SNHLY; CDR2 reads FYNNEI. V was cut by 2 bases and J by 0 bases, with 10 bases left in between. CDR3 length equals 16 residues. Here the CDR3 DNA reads TGTGCCAGCAGTGAAACTCCTGGGGCAACTAATGAAAAACTGTTTTTT. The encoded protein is CASSETPGATNEKLFF. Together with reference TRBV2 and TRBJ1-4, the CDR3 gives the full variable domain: EPEVTQTPSHQVTQMGQEVILRCVPISNHLYFYWYRQILGQKVEFLVSFYNNEISEKSEIFDDQFSVERPDGSNFTLKIRSTKLEDSAMYFCASSETPGATNEKLFFGSGTQLSVL.

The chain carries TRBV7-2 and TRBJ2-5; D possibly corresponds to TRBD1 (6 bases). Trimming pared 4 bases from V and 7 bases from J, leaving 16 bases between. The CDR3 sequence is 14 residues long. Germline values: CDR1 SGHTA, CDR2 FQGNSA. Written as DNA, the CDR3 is TGTGCCAGCAGCTCAATTTGGACAGCCAGGACCCAGTACTTC. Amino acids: CASSSIWTARTQYF.

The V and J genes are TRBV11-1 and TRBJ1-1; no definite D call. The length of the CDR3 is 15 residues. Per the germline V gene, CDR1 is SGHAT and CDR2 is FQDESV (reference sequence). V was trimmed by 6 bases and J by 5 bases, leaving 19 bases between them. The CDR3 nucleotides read TGTGCCAGCAGTCTACGGGTCTCGACTCTTACTGAAGCTTTCTTT. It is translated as CASSLRVSTLTEAFF. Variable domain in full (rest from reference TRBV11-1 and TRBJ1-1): EAEVAQSPRYKITEKSQAVAFWCDPISGHATLYWYRQILGQGPELLVQFQDESVVDDSQLPKDRFSAERLKGVDSTLKIQPAELGDSAMYLCASSLRVSTLTEAFFGQGTRLTVV.

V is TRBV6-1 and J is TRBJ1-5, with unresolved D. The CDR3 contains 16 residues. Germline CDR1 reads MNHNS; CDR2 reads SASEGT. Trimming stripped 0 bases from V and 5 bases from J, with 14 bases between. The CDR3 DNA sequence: TGTGCCAGCAGTGAAGCGTCCGGGATGGGGTATCAGCCCCAGCATTTT. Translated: CASSEASGMGYQPQHF.

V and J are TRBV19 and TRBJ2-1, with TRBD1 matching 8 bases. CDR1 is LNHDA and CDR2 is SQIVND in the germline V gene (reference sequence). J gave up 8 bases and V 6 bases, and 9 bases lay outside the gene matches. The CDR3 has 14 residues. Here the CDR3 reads CASSDRGAMDEQFF. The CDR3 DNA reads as TGTGCCAGTAGCGACAGGGGCGCGATGGATGAGCAGTTCTTC.

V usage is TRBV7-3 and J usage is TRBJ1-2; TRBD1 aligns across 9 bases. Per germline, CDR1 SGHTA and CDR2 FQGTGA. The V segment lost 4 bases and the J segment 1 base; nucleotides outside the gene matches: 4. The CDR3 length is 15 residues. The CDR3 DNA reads TGTGCCAGCAGCTACACAGGGGGCCATAACTATGGCTACACCTTC. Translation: CASSYTGGHNYGYTF.

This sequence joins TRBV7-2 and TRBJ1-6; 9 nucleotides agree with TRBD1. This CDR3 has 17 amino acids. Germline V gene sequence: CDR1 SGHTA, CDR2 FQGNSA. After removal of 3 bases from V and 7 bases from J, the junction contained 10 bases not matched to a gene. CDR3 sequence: CASSFQPGTGQNSPLHF. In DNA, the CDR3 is TGTGCCAGCAGCTTTCAACCCGGGACAGGGCAAAATTCACCCCTCCACTTT.

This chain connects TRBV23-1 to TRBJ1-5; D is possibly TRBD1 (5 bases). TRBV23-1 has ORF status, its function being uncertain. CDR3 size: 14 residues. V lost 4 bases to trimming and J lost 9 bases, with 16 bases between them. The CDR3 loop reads CASSRSRALSPQHF. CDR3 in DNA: TGCGCCAGCAGTCGGTCCAGGGCCCTTTCGCCCCAGCATTTT.